The 13 T cell receptor beta chains reported below all come from one sample, sequenced in a study of radiotherapy plus CTLA-4 blockade in lung cancer. Assay used: immunoSEQ multiplex PCR; TCRdb lists only in-frame clones, some missing. Here the sample spans about 45,000 clones, roughly 59% being singletons. Sequenced material: peripheral blood, taken from a patient treated with radiotherapy plus ipilimumab. These receptors were obtained from a human donor with non-small cell lung cancer who had a partial response to radiotherapy plus ipilimumab.

The J gene is TRBJ2-2, the V gene TRBV5-4; 7 bases are shared with TRBD2. CDR3 length equals 15 residues. The V segment lost 4 bases and the J segment 7 bases; nucleotides outside the gene matches: 10. CDR1 is SGHNT, CDR2 YYREEE, per germline (reference sequence). CDR3 loop: CASSPWGGAIGELFF. The CDR3 DNA sequence: TGTGCCAGCAGCCCTTGGGGGGGAGCAATCGGGGAGCTGTTTTTT.

In this sample, this clone turned up once. V gene TRBV20-1 combines with J gene TRBJ2-1; D not certain. Germline loops: CDR1 DFQATT, CDR2 SNEGSKA (reference sequence). Trimming cost V 0 bases and J 7 bases, with 4 bases left between them. The length of the CDR3 is 11 residues. The DNA for the CDR3 is TGCAGTGCTAGAGACCAGAATGAGCAGTTCTTC. The encoded protein is CSARDQNEQFF.

The chain has TRBV6-6 and TRBJ1-1; D remains unclear. CDR3 length equals 14 residues. Trimming removed 2 bases at V and 1 base at J, with 8 bases between. CDR1 is MNHNY and CDR2 is SVGAGI in the germline V gene (reference sequence). CDR3 nucleotide sequence: TGTGCCAGCAGTTACACGACATCGAACACTGAAGCTTTCTTT. Encoded protein: CASSYTTSNTEAFF.

This chain connects TRBV19 to TRBJ1-2, with 9 bases identical to TRBD1. The CDR3 is made up of 14 amino acids. Germline V gives CDR1 LNHDA, CDR2 SQIVND (reference sequence). J gave up 8 bases and V 4 bases, and 8 bases lay outside the gene matches. The CDR3, as DNA: TGTGCCAGTAGTAAACAGGGGGCGAATTTGGGCTACACCTTC. Translation: CASSKQGANLGYTF.

V is TRBV19 and J is TRBJ2-2; 10 nucleotides agree with TRBD2. Trimming cost V 7 bases and J 2 bases; bases outside gene matches: 4. The CDR3 is made up of 15 amino acids. Germline V CDR1 and CDR2: LNHDA, SQIVND (reference sequence). CDR3 DNA sequence: TGTGCCAGTACCCTAGCGGGGGTAAACACCGGGGAGCTGTTTTTT. It translates to CASTLAGVNTGELFF.

Remarks on this clone: The sample has other DNA sequences that encode this CDR3 too. The V and J genes are TRBV9 and TRBJ1-4, with TRBD1 identical over 7 bases. Germline CDR1 SGDLS, CDR2 YYNGEE. CDR3 size: 14 residues. V dropped 2 bases and J dropped 5; count of bases not matched to a gene: 3. CDR3 sequence: CASSVGGGNEKLFF. CDR3 nucleotide sequence: TGTGCCAGCAGCGTCGGAGGGGGCAATGAAAAACTGTTTTTT.

V and J are TRBV27 and TRBJ2-3; D remains ambiguous. CDR1 is MNHEY and CDR2 is SMNVEV in the germline V gene (reference sequence). Trimming left V 2 bases short and J 0 bases short, with 15 bases between. This CDR3 spans 17 amino acids. The DNA of the CDR3 is TGTGCCAGCAGTTTAAATAATATTGCAACTAGCACAGATACGCAGTATTTT. Translated: CASSLNNIATSTDTQYF.

This clone has just a few counts. The rearrangement links TRBV7-3 to TRBJ2-1; 8 bases line up with TRBD2. The J segment lost 8 bases and the V segment lost 2 bases, leaving 8 bases of the junction unmatched. CDR1 SGHTA and CDR2 FQGTGA come from the germline V gene. The CDR3 has 15 amino acids. The CDR3 here is CASSLAGGWAHEQFF. CDR3 nucleotides: TGTGCCAGCAGCTTAGCGGGAGGTTGGGCCCATGAGCAGTTCTTC.

The chain joins TRBV18 to TRBJ1-1; unclear D gene. The V gene's germline CDR1 is KGHSH and CDR2 LQKENI. The CDR3 sequence is 15 residues long. Trimming pared 2 bases from V and 6 bases from J, leaving 16 bases between. The CDR3 sequence is CASSPNGPGNSEAFF. The DNA for the CDR3 is TGTGCCAGCTCACCAAACGGCCCGGGAAACTCTGAAGCTTTCTTT.

The chain carries TRBV4-1 and TRBJ1-4; 8 nucleotides match TRBD1. Trimming took 0 bases from V and 10 from J; bases not matched to a gene: 13. Per the germline V gene, CDR1 is MGHRA and CDR2 is YSYEKL. The CDR3 contains 17 residues. CDR3 nucleotides: TGCGCCAGCAGCCAAGATCCGGCAGGGGGCGTTTTAGGAAAACTGTTTTTT. This translates into CASSQDPAGGVLGKLFF.

This rearrangement joins TRBV14 to TRBJ1-6; D is unclear. Germline assignment: CDR1 SGHDN and CDR2 FVKESK. Trimming pared 4 bases from V and 7 bases from J, leaving 11 bases between. The CDR3 is 14 amino acids. CDR3 loop: CASSPLGLNSPLHF. The CDR3 DNA is TGTGCCAGCAGCCCTCTAGGTCTCAATTCACCCCTCCACTTT.

The rearrangement uses TRBV6-1 and TRBJ2-1; perhaps TRBD2 as D (6 bases). The ends were cut back, 5 bases at V and 7 bases at J, with 18 bases in the middle. This CDR3 contains 15 residues. Germline V CDR1 and CDR2: MNHNS, SASEGT. CDR3 protein: CASSLSGTAINEQFF. CDR3 bases: TGTGCCAGCAGTCTCTCCGGGACTGCTATTAATGAGCAGTTCTTC.

The chain uses TRBV27 and TRBJ1-2; 8 bases map to TRBD1. The length of the CDR3 is 12 residues. V lost 5 bases and J lost 7; bases outside the gene matches: 3. Per germline, CDR1 MNHEY and CDR2 SMNVEV (reference sequence). DNA for the CDR3: TGTGCCAGCAGTGACAGGGGCGGTGGCTACACCTTC. Protein product: CASSDRGGGYTF.